This record concerns one T cell receptor beta chain sequence. Via MiXCR, TCRdb re-called the RT-PCR reads, giving one row per CDR3 protein. Of almost 700,000 distinct CDR3 sequences in the sample, over 12% were seen once. V was clipped by 3 bases and J by 5 bases, with 16 bases between them. This CDR3 is built from 14 residues. CDR1 is SQVTM, CDR2 ANQGSEA, per germline. The V gene is TRBV29-1, the J gene TRBJ1-2; D not resolved. This receptor was taken from a female donor in good health, serving as a healthy control. Sequencing was performed on memory CD4+ T cells from blood. The CDR3 bases are TGCAGCGTTGATGACCCTCTTCAGATTTATGGCTACACCTTC. Translation gives CSVDDPLQIYGYTF. Full variable domain (remainder filled in from reference TRBV29-1 and TRBJ1-2): SAVISQKPSRDICQRGTSLTIQCQVDSQVTMMFWYRQQPGQSLTLIATANQGSEATYESGFVIDKFPISRPNLTFSTLTVSNMSPEDSSIYLCSVDDPLQIYGYTFGSGTRLTVV.